This T cell receptor beta chain is drawn from a study of shared clonotypes between healthy human individuals. Study context: The composition of the donors was a couple of women and a few men aged 18 to 49.

Spread over ten immunoSEQ deep assay plates, unsorted PBMC DNA underwent sequencing. Produced via immunoSEQ multiplex PCR; TCRdb's table is partial and in-frame only. This sample has about 87,000 clones, with around 47% found just once. CDR3 length: 16 amino acids. The germline V gene has CDR1 MGHDK and CDR2 SYGVNS. V was pared by 4 bases and J by 2 bases, with 15 bases between. This clone was detected many times. Input material: PBMCs. The rearrangement links TRBV25-1 to TRBJ1-3; D is ambiguous. The clonotype comes from a woman aged 40 to 49 in good health. Some clones in this sample may be carry-over from other donors' samples. The CDR3 spells CASSGPMGSAGNTIYF. The CDR3 nucleotides read TGTGCCAGCAGTGGCCCAATGGGGTCGGCTGGAAACACCATATATTTT.